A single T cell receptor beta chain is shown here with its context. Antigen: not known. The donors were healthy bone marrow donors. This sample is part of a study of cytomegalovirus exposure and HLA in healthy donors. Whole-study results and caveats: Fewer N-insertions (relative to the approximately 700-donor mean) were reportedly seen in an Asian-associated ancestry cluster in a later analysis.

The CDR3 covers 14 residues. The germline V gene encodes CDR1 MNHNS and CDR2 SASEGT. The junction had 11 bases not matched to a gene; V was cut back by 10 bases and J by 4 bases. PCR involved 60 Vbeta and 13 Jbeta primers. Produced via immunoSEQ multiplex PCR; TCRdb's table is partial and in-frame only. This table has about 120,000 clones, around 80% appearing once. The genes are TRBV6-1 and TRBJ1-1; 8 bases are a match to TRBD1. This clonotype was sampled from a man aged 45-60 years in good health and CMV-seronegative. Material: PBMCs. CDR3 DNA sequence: TGTGCCACCACGGTAGCACAGGGGGGCACTGAAGCTTTCTTT. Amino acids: CATTVAQGGTEAFF.